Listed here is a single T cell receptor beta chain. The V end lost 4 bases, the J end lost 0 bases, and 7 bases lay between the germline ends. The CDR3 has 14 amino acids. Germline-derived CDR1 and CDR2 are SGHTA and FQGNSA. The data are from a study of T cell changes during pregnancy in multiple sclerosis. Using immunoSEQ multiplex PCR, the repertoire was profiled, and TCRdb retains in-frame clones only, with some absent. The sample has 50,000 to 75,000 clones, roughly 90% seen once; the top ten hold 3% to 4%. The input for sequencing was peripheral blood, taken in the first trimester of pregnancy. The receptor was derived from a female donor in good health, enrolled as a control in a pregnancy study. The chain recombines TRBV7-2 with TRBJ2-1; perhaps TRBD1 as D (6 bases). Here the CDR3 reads CASSYRVSYNEQFF. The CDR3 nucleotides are TGTGCCAGCAGCTACAGGGTCTCCTACAATGAGCAGTTCTTC.